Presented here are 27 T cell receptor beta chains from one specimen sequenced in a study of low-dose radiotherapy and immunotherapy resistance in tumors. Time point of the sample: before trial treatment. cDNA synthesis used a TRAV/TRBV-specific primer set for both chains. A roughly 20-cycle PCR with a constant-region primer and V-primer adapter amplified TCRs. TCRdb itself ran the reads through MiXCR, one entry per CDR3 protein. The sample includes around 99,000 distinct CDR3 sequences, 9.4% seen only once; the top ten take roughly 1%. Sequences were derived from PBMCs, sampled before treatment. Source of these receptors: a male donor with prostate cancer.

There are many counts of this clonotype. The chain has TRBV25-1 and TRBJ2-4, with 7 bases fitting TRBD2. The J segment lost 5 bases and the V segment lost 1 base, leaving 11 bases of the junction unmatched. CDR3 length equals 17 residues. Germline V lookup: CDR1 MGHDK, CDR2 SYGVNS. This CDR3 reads CASSEFRAAGEQNIQYF. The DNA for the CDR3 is TGTGCCAGCAGTGAATTCCGAGCGGCGGGAGAACAAAACATTCAGTACTTC.

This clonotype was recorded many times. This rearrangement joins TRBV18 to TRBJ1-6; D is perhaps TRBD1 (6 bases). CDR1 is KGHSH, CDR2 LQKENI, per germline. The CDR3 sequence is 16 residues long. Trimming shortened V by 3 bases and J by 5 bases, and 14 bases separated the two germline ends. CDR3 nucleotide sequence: TGTGCCAGCTCACCGTCGGACAGTAGGAATAATTCACCCCTCCACTTT. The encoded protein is CASSPSDSRNNSPLHF. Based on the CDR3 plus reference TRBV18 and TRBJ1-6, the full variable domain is NAGVMQNPRHLVRRRGQEARLRCSPMKGHSHVYWYRQLPEEGLKFMVYLQKENIIDESGMPKERFSAEFPKEGPSILRIQQVVRGDSAAYFCASSPSDSRNNSPLHFGNGTRLTVT.

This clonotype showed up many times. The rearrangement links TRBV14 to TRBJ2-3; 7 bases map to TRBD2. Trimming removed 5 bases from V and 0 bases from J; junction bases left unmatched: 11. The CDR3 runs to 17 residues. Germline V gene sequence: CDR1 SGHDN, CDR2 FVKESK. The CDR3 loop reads CASSTHRGAGSTDTQYF. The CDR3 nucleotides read TGTGCCAGCAGCACCCACCGCGGAGCGGGGAGCACAGATACGCAGTATTTT.

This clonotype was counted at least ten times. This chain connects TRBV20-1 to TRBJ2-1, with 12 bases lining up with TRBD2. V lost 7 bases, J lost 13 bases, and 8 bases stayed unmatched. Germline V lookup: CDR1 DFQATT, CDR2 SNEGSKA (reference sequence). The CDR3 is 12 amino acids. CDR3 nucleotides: TGCAGTGAGGCTACTAGCGGGAGGTCTCAGTTCTTC. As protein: CSEATSGRSQFF.

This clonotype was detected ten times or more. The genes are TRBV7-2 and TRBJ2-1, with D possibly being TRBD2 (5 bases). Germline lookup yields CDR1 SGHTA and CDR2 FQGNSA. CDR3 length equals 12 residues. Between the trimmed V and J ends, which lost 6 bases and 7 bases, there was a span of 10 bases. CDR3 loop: CASSLLENEQFF. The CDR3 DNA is TGTGCCAGCAGTTTACTAGAGAATGAGCAGTTCTTC.

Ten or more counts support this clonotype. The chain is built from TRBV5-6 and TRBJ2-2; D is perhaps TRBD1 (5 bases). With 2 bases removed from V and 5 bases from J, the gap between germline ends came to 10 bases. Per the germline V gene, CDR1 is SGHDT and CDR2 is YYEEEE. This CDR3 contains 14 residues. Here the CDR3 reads CASSFFDRTGELFF. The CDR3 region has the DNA TGTGCCAGCAGCTTTTTCGACAGAACCGGGGAGCTGTTTTTT.

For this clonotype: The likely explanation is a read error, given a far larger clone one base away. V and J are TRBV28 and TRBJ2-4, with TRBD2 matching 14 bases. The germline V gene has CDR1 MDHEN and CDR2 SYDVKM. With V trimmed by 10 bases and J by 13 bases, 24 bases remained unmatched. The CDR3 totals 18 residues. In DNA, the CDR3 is TGTGCCATCGAAGGAACCTGGACTAGCGGGAGGATAGGGAATGAGCAGTACTTC. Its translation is CAIEGTWTSGRIGNEQYF.

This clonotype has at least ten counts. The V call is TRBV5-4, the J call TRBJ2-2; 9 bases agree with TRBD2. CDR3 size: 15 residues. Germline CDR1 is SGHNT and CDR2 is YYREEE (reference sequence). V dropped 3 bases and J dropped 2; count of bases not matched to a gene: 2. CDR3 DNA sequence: TGTGCCAGCAGCTGGGGACTAGCTAACACCGGGGAGCTGTTTTTT. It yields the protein CASSWGLANTGELFF. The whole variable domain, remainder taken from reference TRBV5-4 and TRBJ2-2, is ETGVTQSPTHLIKTRGQQVTLRCSSQSGHNTVSWYQQALGQGPQFIFQYYREEENGRGNFPPRFSGLQFPNYSSELNVNALELDDSALYLCASSWGLANTGELFFGEGSRLTVL.

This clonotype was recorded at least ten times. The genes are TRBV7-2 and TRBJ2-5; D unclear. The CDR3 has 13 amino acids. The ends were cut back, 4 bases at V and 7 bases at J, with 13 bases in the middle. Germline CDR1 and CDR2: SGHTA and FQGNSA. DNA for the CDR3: TGTGCCAGCAGCTCCAATTGGCCACCGACCCAGTACTTC. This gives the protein CASSSNWPPTQYF.

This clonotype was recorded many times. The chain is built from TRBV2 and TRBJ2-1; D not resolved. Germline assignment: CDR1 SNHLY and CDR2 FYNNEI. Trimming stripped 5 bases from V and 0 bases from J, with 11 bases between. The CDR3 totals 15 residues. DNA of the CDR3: TGTGCCAGCAGTAGTGAGAAGAGCTCCTACAATGAGCAGTTCTTC. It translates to CASSSEKSSYNEQFF.

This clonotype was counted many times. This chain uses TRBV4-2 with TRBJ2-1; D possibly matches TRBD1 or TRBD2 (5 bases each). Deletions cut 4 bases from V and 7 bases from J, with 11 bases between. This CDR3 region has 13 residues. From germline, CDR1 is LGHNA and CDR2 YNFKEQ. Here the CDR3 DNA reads TGTGCCAGCAGCCCAGTGGGGGAAAATGAGCAGTTCTTC. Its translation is CASSPVGENEQFF.

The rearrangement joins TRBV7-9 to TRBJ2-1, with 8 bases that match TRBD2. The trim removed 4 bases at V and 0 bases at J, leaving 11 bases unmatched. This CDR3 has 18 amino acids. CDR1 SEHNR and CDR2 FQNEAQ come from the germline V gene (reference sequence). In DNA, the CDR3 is TGTGCCAGCAGCTCATTGGGACTAGACAAGAGCTCCTACAATGAGCAGTTCTTC. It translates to CASSSLGLDKSSYNEQFF.

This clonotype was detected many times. CDR3 nucleotides: TGTGCCAGCAGCGAAGCGGGCACAGGGGTCTACTATGGCTACACCTTC. Translating it yields CASSEAGTGVYYGYTF. The chain has TRBV7-2 and TRBJ1-2; 7 nucleotides match TRBD1. Germline V gives CDR1 SGHTA, CDR2 FQGNSA. V trimming: 5 bases; J trimming: 3 bases; junction bases outside the gene matches: 12. The CDR3 contains 16 residues.

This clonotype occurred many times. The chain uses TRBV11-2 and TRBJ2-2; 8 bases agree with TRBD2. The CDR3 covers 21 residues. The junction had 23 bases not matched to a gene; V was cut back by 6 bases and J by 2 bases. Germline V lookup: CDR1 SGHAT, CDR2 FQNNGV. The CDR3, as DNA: TGTGCCAGCAGAAACATCAAGGGAGTAGCGGGACTCTCCACTAACACCGGGGAGCTGTTTTTT. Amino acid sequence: CASRNIKGVAGLSTNTGELFF.

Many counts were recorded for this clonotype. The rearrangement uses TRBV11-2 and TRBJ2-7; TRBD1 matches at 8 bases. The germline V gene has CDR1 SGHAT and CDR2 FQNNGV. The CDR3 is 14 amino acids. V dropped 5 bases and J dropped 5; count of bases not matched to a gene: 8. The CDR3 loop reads CASSPQTGVNEQYF. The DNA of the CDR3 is TGTGCCAGCAGCCCCCAGACAGGGGTCAACGAGCAGTACTTC. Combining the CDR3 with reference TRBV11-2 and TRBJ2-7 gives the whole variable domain EAGVAQSPRYKIIEKRQSVAFWCNPISGHATLYWYQQILGQGPKLLIQFQNNGVVDDSQLPKDRFSAERLKGVDSTLKIQPAKLEDSAVYLCASSPQTGVNEQYFGPGTRLTVT.

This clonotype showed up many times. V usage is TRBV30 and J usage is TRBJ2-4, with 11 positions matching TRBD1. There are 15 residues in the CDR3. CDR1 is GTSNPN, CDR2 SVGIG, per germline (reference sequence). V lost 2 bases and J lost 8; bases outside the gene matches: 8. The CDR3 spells CAWSPPRTGGYIQYF. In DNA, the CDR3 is TGTGCCTGGAGTCCGCCCCGGACAGGGGGCTACATTCAGTACTTC.

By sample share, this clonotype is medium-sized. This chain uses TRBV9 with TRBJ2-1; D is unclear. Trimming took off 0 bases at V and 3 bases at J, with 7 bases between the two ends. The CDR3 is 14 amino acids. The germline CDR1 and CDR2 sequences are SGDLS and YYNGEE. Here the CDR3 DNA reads TGTGCCAGCAGCGTAGAGGGCGGCTACAATGAGCAGTTCTTC. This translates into CASSVEGGYNEQFF.

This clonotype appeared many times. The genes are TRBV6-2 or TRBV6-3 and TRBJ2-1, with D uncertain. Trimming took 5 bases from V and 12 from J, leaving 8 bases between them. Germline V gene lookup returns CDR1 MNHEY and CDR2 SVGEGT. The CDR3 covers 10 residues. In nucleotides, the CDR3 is TGTGCCAGCAGTGATGAGGTGCAGTTCTTC. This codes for CASSDEVQFF.

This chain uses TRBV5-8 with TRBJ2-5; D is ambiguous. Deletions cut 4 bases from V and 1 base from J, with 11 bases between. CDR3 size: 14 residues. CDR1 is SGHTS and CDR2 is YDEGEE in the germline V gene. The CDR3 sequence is CASSLAIGQETQYF. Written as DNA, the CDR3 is TGTGCCAGCAGCCTTGCGATAGGCCAAGAGACCCAGTACTTC.

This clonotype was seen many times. The chain's CDR3 is CASSPAATSTDTQYF. The CDR3 coding sequence is TGTGCCAGCAGTCCCGCGGCTACTAGCACAGATACGCAGTATTTT. V usage is TRBV28 and J usage is TRBJ2-3; D uncertain. Trimming removed 5 bases at V and 0 bases at J, with 12 bases between. Germline V lookup: CDR1 MDHEN, CDR2 SYDVKM. There are 15 residues in the CDR3.

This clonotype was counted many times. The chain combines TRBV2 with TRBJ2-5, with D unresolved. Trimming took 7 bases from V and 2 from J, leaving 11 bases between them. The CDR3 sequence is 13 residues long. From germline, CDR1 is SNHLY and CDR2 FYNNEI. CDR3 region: CASTPIQQETQYF. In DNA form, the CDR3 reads TGTGCCAGCACCCCAATACAACAAGAGACCCAGTACTTC.

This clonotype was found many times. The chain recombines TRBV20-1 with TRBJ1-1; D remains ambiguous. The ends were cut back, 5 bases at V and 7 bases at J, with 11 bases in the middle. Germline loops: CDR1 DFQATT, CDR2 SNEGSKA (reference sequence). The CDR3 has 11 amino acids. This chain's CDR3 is CSAGYLGEAFF. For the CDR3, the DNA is TGCAGTGCTGGGTATCTCGGTGAAGCTTTCTTT.

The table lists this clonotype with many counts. CDR3 residues: CASSLPSGTNYNEQFF. CDR3 DNA sequence: TGTGCCAGCTCACTACCCTCCGGGACTAACTACAATGAGCAGTTCTTC. The V and J genes are TRBV18 and TRBJ2-1; 7 positions agree with TRBD2. Germline V gene sequence: CDR1 KGHSH, CDR2 LQKENI. This CDR3 has 16 amino acids. The V segment lost 4 bases and the J segment 3 bases; nucleotides outside the gene matches: 9.

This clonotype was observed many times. In DNA, the CDR3 is TGTGCCAGCTCTTCGACAGGGGGTCACTACGAGCAGTACTTC. Protein product: CASSSTGGHYEQYF. This chain joins TRBV6-1 and TRBJ2-7; 9 bases line up with TRBD1. The CDR3 covers 14 residues. V gave up 8 bases and J gave up 3 bases; unmatched junction bases: 8. The germline gives CDR1 MNHNS, CDR2 SASEGT.

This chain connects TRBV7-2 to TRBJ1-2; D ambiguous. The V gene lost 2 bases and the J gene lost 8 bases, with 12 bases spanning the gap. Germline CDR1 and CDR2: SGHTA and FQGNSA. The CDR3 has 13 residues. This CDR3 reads CASSLSGRRGYTF. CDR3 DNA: TGTGCCAGCAGCTTAAGCGGGCGACGGGGCTACACCTTC.

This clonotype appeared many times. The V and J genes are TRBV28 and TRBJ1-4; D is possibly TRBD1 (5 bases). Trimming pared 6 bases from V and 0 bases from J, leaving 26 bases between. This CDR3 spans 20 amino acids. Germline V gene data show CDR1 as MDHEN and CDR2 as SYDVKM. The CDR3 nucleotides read TGTGCCAGCAGCGCCCCGGGGGGGGTCGGAATAATGGCAACTAATGAAAAACTGTTTTTT. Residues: CASSAPGGVGIMATNEKLFF.

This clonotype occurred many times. The DNA of the CDR3 is TGTGCCAGCAGCTTAGACCGGAGCGGGAGGAGGGAGACCCAGTACTTC. Translation gives CASSLDRSGRRETQYF. The chain couples TRBV7-2 to TRBJ2-5, with 9 bases aligning to TRBD2. The J segment lost 5 bases and the V segment lost 1 base, leaving 8 bases of the junction unmatched. The CDR3 is 16 residues long. Looked up from germline, CDR1 is SGHTA and CDR2 is FQGNSA.